The 14 T cell receptor beta chains in this list originate from one sample, sequenced in a study of CD8+ T cells in alopecia areata. Reverse transcription of extracted RNA yielded cDNA, which provided the sequencing template. Profiling relied on immunoSEQ multiplex PCR, and the TCRdb table lists in-frame clones only, not all of them. In the table there are some 190,000 clones, approximately 72% of which are singletons. Treatment: oral pan-JAK inhibitor, 5-10 mg twice daily. The sample consisted of CD4+ T cells sorted from blood, taken between weeks 43 and 45, from a patient treated with tofacitinib. The source of these receptors is a human donor with alopecia areata.

V gene TRBV5-1 combines with J gene TRBJ2-3, with D unclear. Per germline, CDR1 SGHRS and CDR2 YFSETQ. CDR3 length equals 16 residues. Deletions cut 0 bases from V and 1 base from J, with 12 bases between. CDR3 coding DNA: TGCGCCAGCAGCTTGGCGAGTGGTTGGGGCACAGATACGCAGTATTTT. Translated: CASSLASGWGTDTQYF.

The chain is built from TRBV29-1 and TRBJ2-5; tentatively, D is TRBD1 (6 bases). CDR1 is SQVTM and CDR2 is ANQGSEA in the germline V gene. This CDR3 comprises 12 residues. V was shortened by 7 bases and J by 3 bases, with 12 bases between the two germline ends. CDR3 nucleotide sequence: TGCAGCGCCGGGGACACGAAAGAGACCCAGTACTTC. Translated, it gives CSAGDTKETQYF.

This chain links TRBV7-2 with TRBJ2-3; D call uncertain. The CDR3 is made up of 14 amino acids. Germline V gene lookup returns CDR1 SGHTA and CDR2 FQGNSA. Trimming took 5 bases from V and 10 from J, leaving 19 bases between them. CDR3 sequence (DNA): TGTGCCAGCAGCCCCCCCCGTCGAATCGACGCGCAGTATTTT. It encodes CASSPPRRIDAQYF.

To note about this clone: The sample contains more than one DNA sequence encoding this CDR3. The rearrangement links TRBV30 to TRBJ1-1; tentatively, D is TRBD1 (5 bases). The CDR3 extends over 11 amino acids. Germline CDR1 and CDR2: GTSNPN and SVGIG (reference sequence). V lost 0 bases to trimming and J lost 7 bases, with 6 bases between them. The CDR3 region has the DNA TGTGCCTGGAGTGTGAGGGGTGAAGCTTTCTTT. Amino acid sequence: CAWSVRGEAFF.

V usage is TRBV6-5 and J usage is TRBJ1-2, with TRBD1 identical over 11 bases. V lost 5 bases, J lost 7 bases, and 6 bases stayed unmatched. The CDR3 has 14 amino acids. From germline, CDR1 is MNHEY and CDR2 SVGAGI. The DNA of the CDR3 is TGTGCCAGCAGTCGAGGACAGGGGGCGGTTGGCTACACCTTC. It translates to CASSRGQGAVGYTF.

CDR3 loop: CASSPDAGQGYEQYF. CDR3 in DNA: TGCGCCAGCAGCCCGGACGCGGGACAGGGTTACGAGCAGTACTTC. The chain joins TRBV5-1 to TRBJ2-7; 9 nucleotides agree with TRBD1. This CDR3 contains 15 residues. The V gene's germline CDR1 is SGHRS and CDR2 YFSETQ. The J segment lost 4 bases and the V segment lost 4 bases, leaving 9 bases of the junction unmatched.

J is TRBJ2-7 and V is TRBV7-2; TRBD2 aligns across 14 bases. The germline gives CDR1 SGHTA, CDR2 FQGNSA. V was clipped by 6 bases and J by 6 bases; unmatched bases: 4. CDR3 length: 14 amino acids. DNA for the CDR3: TGTGCCAGCAGGACTAGCGGGGGGGCCGGCGAGCAGTACTTC. Protein sequence: CASRTSGGAGEQYF.

In this sample, this clone turned up once. The CDR3 loop is CASSFTGGTNEKLFF. The CDR3 DNA reads TGCGCCAGCAGCTTTACAGGGGGAACTAATGAAAAACTGTTTTTT. The chain is built from TRBV5-1 and TRBJ1-4, with 8 bases identical to TRBD1. V lost 2 bases, J lost 1 base, and 1 base stayed unmatched. Germline values: CDR1 SGHRS, CDR2 YFSETQ. This CDR3 has 15 residues.

This chain uses TRBV6-5 with TRBJ1-6; no reliable D call. V lost 6 bases and J lost 5, with 11 bases in between. Per germline, CDR1 MNHEY and CDR2 SVGAGI. The CDR3 covers 14 residues. The CDR3 protein is CASRITGNNSPLHF. CDR3 in DNA: TGTGCCAGCAGAATAACTGGGAATAATTCACCCCTCCACTTT.

CDR3 loop: CASTPSGVYNEQFF. The DNA for the CDR3 is TGTGCCAGCACCCCTAGCGGGGTCTACAATGAGCAGTTCTTC. The gene calls are TRBV5-6 and TRBJ2-1; 9 bases are shared with TRBD2. Germline assignment: CDR1 SGHDT and CDR2 YYEEEE. J lost 3 bases, V lost 6 bases, and 4 bases had no gene match. The CDR3 is 14 amino acids.

This clone has more than one count but fewer than ten. The chain is built from TRBV29-1 and TRBJ2-2, with 7 bases lining up with TRBD1. Germline V lookup: CDR1 SQVTM, CDR2 ANQGSEA. After removal of 8 bases from V and 5 bases from J, the junction contained 8 bases not matched to a gene. The CDR3 totals 13 residues. The CDR3 loop is CSTASTGTGELFF. CDR3 nucleotides: TGCAGCACGGCCTCGACAGGGACCGGGGAGCTGTTTTTT.

The chain joins TRBV18 to TRBJ1-1; 7 nucleotides align to TRBD1. V shed 6 bases and J 0 bases; nucleotides not matched to a gene: 7. CDR3 length: 15 amino acids. Germline CDR1 and CDR2: KGHSH and LQKENI. The CDR3 nucleotides read TGTGCCAGCTCGCGACAGGGAGCGATGAACACTGAAGCTTTCTTT. This sequence encodes CASSRQGAMNTEAFF.

The gene calls are TRBV30 and TRBJ2-3; TRBD1 is a possible D gene (5 bases). Germline V lookup: CDR1 GTSNPN, CDR2 SVGIG (reference sequence). Between the trimmed V and J ends, which lost 4 bases and 1 base, there was a span of 12 bases. This CDR3 is built from 14 residues. The CDR3 coding sequence is TGTGCCTGGAACATCCAACAGGGCACAGATACGCAGTATTTT. It encodes CAWNIQQGTDTQYF.

About this clone itself: Other nucleotide sequences from this sample produce the same CDR3. This chain uses TRBV29-1 with TRBJ1-2; 7 nucleotides match TRBD1. The V and J ends lost 6 bases and 6 bases, in that order; junction bases with no gene match: 1. There are 10 residues in the CDR3. Germline values: CDR1 SQVTM, CDR2 ANQGSEA. CDR3 sequence reads: CSVTGDGYTF. In DNA, the CDR3 is TGCAGCGTCACAGGGGATGGCTACACCTTC. The full variable domain, with the rest looked up from reference TRBV29-1 and TRBJ1-2, is SAVISQKPSRDICQRGTSLTIQCQVDSQVTMMFWYRQQPGQSLTLIATANQGSEATYESGFVIDKFPISRPNLTFSTLTVSNMSPEDSSIYLCSVTGDGYTFGSGTRLTVV.